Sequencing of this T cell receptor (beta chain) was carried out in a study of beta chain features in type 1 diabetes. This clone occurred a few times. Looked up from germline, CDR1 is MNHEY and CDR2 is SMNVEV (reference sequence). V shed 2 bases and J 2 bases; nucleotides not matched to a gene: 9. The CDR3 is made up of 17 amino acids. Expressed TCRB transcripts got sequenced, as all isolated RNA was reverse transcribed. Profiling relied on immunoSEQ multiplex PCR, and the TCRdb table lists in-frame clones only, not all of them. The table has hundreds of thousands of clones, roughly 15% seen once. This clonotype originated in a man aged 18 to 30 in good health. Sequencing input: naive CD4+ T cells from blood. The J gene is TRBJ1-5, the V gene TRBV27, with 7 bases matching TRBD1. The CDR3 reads CASSLLAGGYGNQPQHF. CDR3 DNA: TGTGCCAGCAGTTTACTGGCAGGGGGTTATGGCAATCAGCCCCAGCATTTT.